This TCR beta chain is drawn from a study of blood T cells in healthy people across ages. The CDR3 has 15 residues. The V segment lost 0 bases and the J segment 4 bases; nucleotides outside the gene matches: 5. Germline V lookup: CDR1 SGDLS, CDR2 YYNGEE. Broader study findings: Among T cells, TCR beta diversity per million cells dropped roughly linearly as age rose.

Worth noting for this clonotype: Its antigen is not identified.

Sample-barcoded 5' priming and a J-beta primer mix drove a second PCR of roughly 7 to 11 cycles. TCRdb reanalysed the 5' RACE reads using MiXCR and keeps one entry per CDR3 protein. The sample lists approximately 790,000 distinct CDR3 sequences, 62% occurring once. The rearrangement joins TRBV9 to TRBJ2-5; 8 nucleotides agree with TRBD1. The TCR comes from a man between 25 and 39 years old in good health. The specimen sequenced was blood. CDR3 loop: CASSVAGQAPETQYF. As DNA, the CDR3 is TGTGCCAGCAGCGTAGCGGGACAGGCCCCAGAGACCCAGTACTTC.